The sequence of this T cell receptor (beta chain) was determined in a study of T-cell reconstitution after alpha-beta-depleted transplantation in children. Unique molecular identifiers were incorporated into the prepared TCRbeta library. One entry per CDR3 protein results from TCRdb running MiXCR on the PCR reads. The repertoire consists of approximately 980,000 distinct CDR3 sequences, with about 29% occurring once and the leading ten covering approximately 30%. Losses at the gene ends were 5 bases for V and 6 bases for J; bases not matched to a gene: 6. The CDR3 totals 14 residues. V usage is TRBV12-3 or TRBV12-4 and J usage is TRBJ2-2; TRBD1 matches 7 bases. The source was PBMCs, mostly from graft donor cells, collected 360 days after TCRalphabeta/CD19-depleted stem cell transplant. This sequence was found in a boy younger than two who had a stem cell transplant for SCID, so the T cells may come from the graft donor. As DNA, the CDR3 is TGTGCCAGCAGTCCCCAGGGGGTCCCCGGGGAGCTGTTTTTT. Residues: CASSPQGVPGELFF.